This T cell receptor (beta chain) was captured by sequencing in a study of cytomegalovirus exposure and HLA in healthy donors (dated by TCRdb to 2015 to 2018). About the investigation overall: In an earlier analysis of several hundred of the donors, 276 Gb of sequence data and roughly 100 million unique TCR beta sequences from 150 million to 200 million T cells were reported. An early release that covered 640 HLA-typed donors contained about 290 gigabases of sequencing data and approximately 85 million unique TCR sequences. The genetic ancestry cluster associated with self-reported Caucasian donors included 81% of the roughly 410 genotyped donors. The study aimed to test whether cataloging public T cell receptors could reveal signatures of past pathogen exposure. The study profiled the T cell repertoires of approximately 700 subjects by immunosequencing and related them to cytomegalovirus serostatus. A separate validation cohort of over a hundred different subjects was used in addition to the roughly 720-subject first cohort. The study combined high-throughput TCR immunosequencing, statistical association of individual TCRs with disease status, and machine learning to predict cytomegalovirus infection status. A later analysis re-examined previously published TCR beta repertoires from about 700 donors and added high-resolution HLA genotyping to investigate patterns of TCR occurrence. Rather than using new phenotypic data, the later analysis identified candidate immune exposures from TCR beta sequences and from how often those sequences occurred across donors. To decide whether each TCR beta V gene segment behaved as functional or pseudogenic, an earlier analysis of fewer than 750 of the donors relied on high-throughput TCR beta sequencing. Donor age, sex, ethnicity and CMV serostatus were compiled alongside the repertoire data. A later genetic analysis used genome-wide SNP genotypes for 398 of the 666 donors, treating that subset as a discovery cohort. Every discovery cohort repertoire had been produced on one sequencing platform. Both class I and class II loci were covered by HLA typing, at four-digit resolution. The number of donors typed differed by locus, with 629-630 for A, B, C, DRB1 and DQB1, around 500 for DQA1, over 600 for DPA1, and roughly 450 for DPB1. Because of strong linkage in the cohort, five DR-DQ haplotypes were treated as single units for association and clustering. Among roughly 400 genotyped donors of the cohort, an average of approximately 220,000 unique TCR beta nucleotide sequences was sequenced per donor, of which about 19% were non-productive.

Broader findings and caveats from the paper: The sequencing pipeline was judged likely to have produced a cluster of highly shared sequence variants as a technical artifact. Because some donors lacked HLA typing at each locus, the association tests relied only on the typed subset. Broadly in line with IMGT annotations, most TCR beta V segments showed up in productive rearrangements about 87% or about 30% of the time in an earlier analysis of approximately 600 of the donors. In vitro tests confirmed that a few of the cytomegalovirus-associated TCR beta chains recognize cytomegalovirus antigens. The presence/absence analyses assumed that sequencing depth was roughly uniform across donors, and that assumption may not be true. The authors suggested that the approach could potentially be generalized to other disease states and immunological phenotypes. At a false discovery rate of 0.05, a later analysis linked 16,000 or so TCR beta sequences to specific HLA alleles. Some IMGT-functional V segments, including TRBV6-2 and TRBV6-3, could not be told apart with the 87-base-pair reads, so those segments were excluded. The earlier analysis of a few hundred of the donors excluded over 15 rarely observed V segments, including chromosome 9 orphons, because counts were too low. Immune exposure information for the cohort was limited to CMV serostatus. This cohort had only TCR beta chains sequenced, and the lack of alpha or paired-chain data limited which features could be detected. In a later genetic analysis, a missense DCLRE1C variant was associated with V-gene and J-gene trimming of TCR beta chains, and the association was replicated in an independent cohort. Compared with the approximately 700-donor mean, donors in an Asian-associated ancestry cluster had fewer N-insertions in productive TCRs, according to a later genetic analysis. When HLA alleles, especially DR and DQ, strongly co-occurred, TCR associations were difficult to assign to individual alleles. The classifier was reported to diagnose cytomegalovirus status with high specificity and sensitivity in both the original and validation cohorts. Several of the top co-occurrence clusters appeared to be linked to parvovirus B19, influenza, CMV and Epstein-Barr virus, according to a later analysis. In a later analysis, TCR association rates were found to vary across HLA loci, with the most associated TCRs seen for DRB1 alleles and the fewest for HLA-C alleles. A further reported finding was that TCR beta sequences accurately predicted the HLA-A and HLA-B alleles for most subjects in the first cohort. While some public TCRs were present in many individuals, most TCR sequences turned up only very rarely across donors. The study gave a list of about 170 TCR beta chains associated with cytomegalovirus. Linkage disequilibrium might explain the correlated functional status among segregating V segments, but an unknown experimental factor could not be ruled out. A later analysis found that HLA-associated TCR beta chains were more clonally expanded and had lower generation probabilities than equally common non-associated chains. Most CMV-associated TCR beta chains appeared to be HLA-restricted in a later analysis, and the HLA associations seemed to be driven largely by CMV exposure.

Germline trimming amounts to 4 bases on V and 8 bases on J, with 7 as the count of junction bases outside the gene matches. From the cysteine up to the phenylalanine, the CDR3 has a length of 15 residues. This entry keeps only the CDR3 DNA: 45 bases, framed from base 1. From a lookup of the germline V gene, CDR1 and CDR2 are SGHRS and YFSETQ. Notes on this clone: The antigen this receptor binds is unknown. Base qualities are not recorded, but no much larger clone differs from it by a single base.

The library relied on the immunoSEQ multiplex PCR assay. The multiplex PCR relied on a mix of 60 forward primers for TCR Vbeta segments and 13 reverse primers for TCR Jbeta segments. Amplification of the CDR3 region of rearranged TCR beta genes was performed with a multiplex PCR assay on genomic DNA. Amplified TCR beta libraries were sequenced as 87-base-pair reads on the Illumina HiSeq System. The original pipeline was this. In a later analysis, tens of millions of unique TCR beta chains were counted across the roughly 670 repertoires, and roughly 9.9 million of these chains were shared by at least two donors. A nearest-neighbor algorithm error-corrected the raw reads and collapsed the reads into unique sequences, merging closely related sequences to remove PCR and sequencing errors. V, D and J gene segments were assigned by aligning CDR3 sequences to IMGT reference sequences. For a sequence to be retained, at least a six-nucleotide match to both a V gene segment and a J gene segment was required. Rearrangements were classified as productive when the CDR3 lacked stop codons and remained in frame with V and J, and all other rearrangements were classified as non-productive. Following IMGT convention, CDR3 was defined as the stretch from the second conserved V-encoded cysteine to the conserved J-encoded phenylalanine. Sequences without an unambiguous match to a single V gene segment were excluded from the earlier analysis of approximately 560 of the donors. An earlier analysis of a few hundred of the donors classified V segments as functional when productive rearrangements were above 56.7% and as segregating when the standard deviation between donors was above 5%. A statistical classification framework was developed to diagnose cytomegalovirus status using the catalog of TCR beta chain sequences. In a later analysis, TCR nucleotide sequences were compared against IMGT/GENE-DB human TR gene sequences so that V and J genes could be assigned. A later analysis assigned CDR3 sequences and most-parsimonious VDJ recombination scenarios with the TCRdist pipeline. In a later analysis, every TCR beta chain was defined by the combination of its CDR3 amino acid sequence and its V-gene family, and reads without a unique V-gene family were dropped. In a later analysis, 450 to 600 highly shared, low-generation-probability nucleotide sequences were removed to address suspected cross-contamination and a sequencing artifact. In a later analysis, a clonal expansion index for each public chain was calculated from normalized within-repertoire ranks of inferred template counts. Generation probabilities in a later analysis came from a VDJ recombination model fitted to out-of-frame rearrangements, and those results were checked against IGoR. Hypergeometric tests were used in a later analysis to score TCR-TCR, TCR-HLA and TCR-CMV co-occurrence, with a repertoire-size bias correction applied to the TCR pairs. False discovery rates were estimated in a later analysis by permuting HLA or CMV assignments 20 times. In a later analysis, co-occurring TCRs were grouped using DBSCAN, with TCRdist sequence similarity added in when clustering inside HLA-allele-positive subsets. For co-occurrence clustering, repertoires with fewer than 30,000 or more than 120,000 public chains were excluded, along with roughly five repertoires with anomalous nucleotide sharing. TCRdb took this table from immuneACCESS and kept in-frame rearrangements with V and J called. Such tables lack part of the clones; where checked against another copy, unresolved V genes explain under half of the gap, and the rest is unexplained. V and J calls and clone size come straight from that table; D and trimming were deduced from the DNA. The sample contains about 120,000 clones, roughly 76% of them found a single time. The ten largest clones represent 9% to 15% of the sample.

In total, fewer than 750 healthy bone marrow donors made up the cohort. At the time of sampling, all cohort members were nominally healthy, though unrecorded immune exposures were likely present. The donor was CMV seropositive and belonged to the group of over 250 seropositive cohort members. Every donor gave a peripheral blood sample, and the peripheral blood mononuclear cells from that sample were used for TCR beta sequencing. The Qiagen DNeasy Blood Extraction Kit was used to extract genomic DNA from the blood cell samples. Material for sequencing was PBMCs. The sequence was collected from a middle-aged woman in good health and CMV-seropositive. The chain links TRBV5-1 with TRBJ1-4; 11 central bases correspond to TRBD1. The nucleotides are TGCGCCAGCAGCACGGACAGGGGGCGCGGGGAAAAACTGTTTTTT. The translation is CASSTDRGRGEKLFF.